Here is one T cell receptor beta chain with its context. Its target is not known. This sample is drawn from a study of cytomegalovirus exposure and HLA in healthy donors. Primers for the PCR totalled 60 Vbeta and 13 Jbeta. Measured with immunoSEQ multiplex PCR; TCRdb has only the in-frame clones, and not every one. The repertoire includes approximately 220,000 clones, approximately 79% of them detected once, and around 2% sits in the top ten. Germline V gives CDR1 MNHEY, CDR2 SMNVEV (reference sequence). V gave up 5 bases and J gave up 8 bases, with 7 bases separating them. This CDR3 region has 12 residues. General study results and limits: Cytomegalovirus-associated status was assigned to some 160 TCR beta chains.

The chain carries TRBV27 and TRBJ1-6; possibly TRBD1 for D (6 bases). The sequence derives from a man between 18 and 35 years old in good health and CMV-seronegative. Sequencing used PBMCs. CDR3 sequence reads: CASSPGDSPLHF. As DNA, the CDR3 is TGTGCCAGCAGTCCAGGGGATTCACCCCTCCACTTT.